Listed here are 29 T cell receptor beta chains from one sample, sequenced in a study of cytomegalovirus exposure and HLA in healthy donors. Repertoires were generated with immunoSEQ multiplex PCR, while TCRdb's copy carries only in-frame clones and drops some. The repertoire holds roughly 330,000 clones, with approximately 90% as singletons. The sequenced material came from PBMCs. These receptors were taken from a woman aged 30 to 39 in good health and CMV-seropositive.

This clone was recorded once. The chain has TRBV9 and TRBJ1-3; D ambiguous. The germline V and J ends were trimmed by 0 bases and 4 bases, with 5 bases remaining between them. Germline V gene data show CDR1 as SGDLS and CDR2 as YYNGEE. The CDR3 runs 13 residues. CDR3 sequence: CASSVAEGNTIYF. The DNA for the CDR3 is TGTGCCAGCAGCGTAGCAGAAGGAAACACCATATATTTT.

This clone showed up just once. The V call is TRBV27, the J call TRBJ2-2; TRBD2 matches at 9 bases. Germline values: CDR1 MNHEY, CDR2 SMNVEV (reference sequence). V was clipped by 0 bases and J by 4 bases; unmatched bases: 9. CDR3 length: 18 amino acids. This chain's CDR3 is CASSLSFSGRGTTGELFF. For the CDR3, the DNA is TGTGCCAGCAGTTTATCGTTTAGCGGGAGAGGGACCACCGGGGAGCTGTTTTTT.

V usage is TRBV7-2 and J usage is TRBJ1-1; 7 bases agree with TRBD1. The V gene's germline CDR1 is SGHTA and CDR2 FQGNSA. The V segment lost 4 bases and the J segment 4 bases; nucleotides outside the gene matches: 6. CDR3 length: 14 amino acids. CDR3 nucleotide sequence: TGTGCCAGCAGCTATCAGGGGGGAACCACTGAAGCTTTCTTT. It specifies CASSYQGGTTEAFF.

The rearrangement uses TRBV4-2 and TRBJ2-5, with D tentatively TRBD1 (6 bases). Trimming shortened V by 4 bases and J by 6 bases, and 21 bases separated the two germline ends. The CDR3 is made up of 16 amino acids. The germline CDR1 and CDR2 sequences are LGHNA and YNFKEQ. The CDR3 nucleotides read TGTGCCAGCAGCCGGCCGGGACCGGACAGAGGGCAGACCCAGTACTTC. It codes for CASSRPGPDRGQTQYF.

The V gene is TRBV6-4, the J gene TRBJ1-2; weak D call: TRBD1 (5 bases). CDR1 MRHNA and CDR2 SNTAGT come from the germline V gene. V lost 4 bases to trimming and J lost 8 bases, with 17 bases between them. The CDR3 length is 14 residues. The CDR3 DNA reads TGTGCCAGCAGTGTCTCAGGTCAGGGTACGGGCTACACCTTC. It specifies CASSVSGQGTGYTF.

In nucleotides, the CDR3 is TGTGCCAGCAGTCGCCACAGGTACAATGAGCAGTTCTTC. Encoded protein: CASSRHRYNEQFF. The J gene is TRBJ2-1, the V gene TRBV27; D perhaps matches TRBD1 (5 bases). This CDR3 is built from 13 residues. CDR1 is MNHEY and CDR2 is SMNVEV in the germline V gene (reference sequence). The V end lost 5 bases, the J end lost 4 bases, and 9 bases lay between the germline ends.

The CDR3 nucleotides are TGTGCCAGCAGTGAAGCGCAAGGGGGAGGGGACGAGCAGTACTTC. It codes for CASSEAQGGGDEQYF. The chain employs TRBV6-1 and TRBJ2-7, with a weak D call TRBD2 (7 bases). Trimming removed 0 bases from V and 5 bases from J, with 14 bases in between. This CDR3 region has 15 residues. Germline V gives CDR1 MNHNS, CDR2 SASEGT.

The gene calls are TRBV7-9 and TRBJ1-5; TRBD1 agrees at 9 bases. Germline V CDR1 and CDR2: SEHNR, FQNEAQ (reference sequence). With 5 bases clipped from V and 1 base from J, the junction kept 12 bases outside the gene matches. This CDR3 spans 18 amino acids. The DNA of the CDR3 is TGTGCCAGCAGCCGTATATGGGACAGGGAGGAAAGCAATCAGCCCCAGCATTTT. It is translated as CASSRIWDREESNQPQHF.

This chain links TRBV15 with TRBJ2-7; tentatively, D is TRBD2 (5 bases). The CDR3 has 12 residues. Germline V CDR1 and CDR2: LNHNV, YYDKDF (reference sequence). Trimming took 6 bases from V and 3 from J, leaving 9 bases between them. The CDR3 protein is CATSNGIYEQYF. CDR3 in DNA: TGTGCCACCAGTAACGGGATCTACGAGCAGTACTTC. The full variable domain, rest sourced from reference TRBV15 and TRBJ2-7, is DAMVIQNPRYQVTQFGKPVTLSCSQTLNHNVMYWYQQKSSQAPKLLFHYYDKDFNNEADTPDNFQSRRPNTSFCFLDIRSPGLGDTAMYLCATSNGIYEQYFGPGTRLTVT.

The chain carries TRBV29-1 and TRBJ2-7; D is ambiguous. CDR1 is SQVTM, CDR2 ANQGSEA, per germline. Trimming left V 4 bases short and J 2 bases short, with 3 bases between. The CDR3 has 10 residues. The CDR3 bases are TGCAGCGTTGTAACCTACGAGCAGTACTTC. This codes for CSVVTYEQYF.

This chain links TRBV4-1 with TRBJ1-4; 12 nucleotides line up with TRBD1. The CDR3 loop spans 15 amino acids. CDR1 and CDR2 (germline): MGHRA, YSYEKL. J lost 8 bases, V lost 0 bases, and 1 base had no gene match. CDR3 sequence (DNA): TGCGCCAGCAGCCAAGACGGGACAGGGGGCGAAAAACTGTTTTTT. This gives the protein CASSQDGTGGEKLFF.

This sequence joins TRBV7-9 and TRBJ2-7; perhaps TRBD2 as D (6 bases). V lost 7 bases, J lost 2 bases, and 18 bases lay in between. The CDR3 runs 15 residues. In germline, CDR1 is SEHNR, CDR2 FQNEAQ (reference sequence). Here the CDR3 reads CASMSGGTPAYEQYF. The CDR3 region has the DNA TGTGCCAGCATGTCCGGCGGGACCCCGGCCTACGAGCAGTACTTC.

The CDR3 bases are TGTGCCAGCTCACCGTATAACTATGGCTACACCTTC. Its protein is CASSPYNYGYTF. The gene calls are TRBV18 and TRBJ1-2; D remains unclear. Germline lookup yields CDR1 KGHSH and CDR2 LQKENI. The CDR3 contains 12 residues. Deletions cut 3 bases from V and 1 base from J, with 3 bases between.

The chain recombines TRBV5-6 with TRBJ1-5; unclear D gene. Germline assignment: CDR1 SGHDT and CDR2 YYEEEE. V dropped 4 bases and J dropped 2 bases, with 22 bases sitting between them. The CDR3 sequence is 18 residues long. This CDR3 reads CASSQNVVGGPGNQPQHF. For the CDR3, the DNA is TGTGCCAGCAGCCAAAACGTGGTGGGCGGGCCCGGCAATCAGCCCCAGCATTTT.

The chain recombines TRBV9 with TRBJ2-2; TRBD1 matches 8 bases. After removal of 4 bases from V and 3 bases from J, the junction contained 11 bases not matched to a gene. This CDR3 spans 17 amino acids. Germline CDR1 and CDR2: SGDLS and YYNGEE. Here the CDR3 reads CASSSPTGEVDTGELFF. DNA of the CDR3: TGTGCCAGCAGCTCCCCGACAGGGGAGGTGGACACCGGGGAGCTGTTTTTT. Full variable domain (remainder filled in from reference TRBV9 and TRBJ2-2): DSGVTQTPKHLITATGQRVTLRCSPRSGDLSVYWYQQSLDQGLQFLIQYYNGEERAKGNILERFSAQQFPDLHSELNLSSLELGDSALYFCASSSPTGEVDTGELFFGEGSRLTVL.

The rearrangement joins TRBV4-3 to TRBJ2-3; 7 bases agree with TRBD2. The V gene's germline CDR1 is LGHNA and CDR2 YSLEER. The CDR3 is 16 amino acids. V lost 3 bases to trimming and J lost 1 base; unmatched junction nucleotides: 7. The CDR3 DNA reads TGCGCCAGCAGCCAGGTCCTAGCGGTTGGCACAGATACGCAGTATTTT. Its translation: CASSQVLAVGTDTQYF.

This clone appeared once. This chain connects TRBV7-2 to TRBJ2-7, with 9 bases fitting TRBD1. CDR3 length: 15 residues. Looked up from germline, CDR1 is SGHTA and CDR2 is FQGNSA. Trimming cost V 6 bases and J 0 bases; bases outside gene matches: 6. The CDR3 DNA sequence: TGTGCCAGCAGTCCACAGGGGGCCCCCTCCTACGAGCAGTACTTC. Translating gives CASSPQGAPSYEQYF.

This clone was seen only once. This chain links TRBV10-3 with TRBJ2-7; D unresolved. CDR3 length: 16 amino acids. Trimming took off 4 bases at V and 0 bases at J, with 16 bases between the two ends. Germline CDR1 and CDR2: ENHRY and SYGVKD. The CDR3 bases are TGTGCCATCAGTGTGATGAAGACCGGGCCCTCCTACGAGCAGTACTTC. Its translation is CAISVMKTGPSYEQYF.

Note on this clone: At one end, the junction sequence differs from germline, possibly due to a read error. The chain has TRBV6-1 and TRBJ1-2, with 9 bases aligning to TRBD1. Germline loops: CDR1 MNHNS, CDR2 SASEGT. The CDR3 runs to 13 residues. CDR3 sequence: CVSGDREGYGYTF. The CDR3 nucleotides read TGTGTCAGCGGGGACAGGGAGGGCTATGGCTACACCTTC.

Points on this clone: The same CDR3 also results from other DNA sequences found in this sample. CDR3 loop: CASSFGGGSYEQYF. The CDR3 DNA reads as TGTGCCAGCAGTTTTGGGGGTGGAAGCTACGAGCAGTACTTC. The chain recombines TRBV27 with TRBJ2-7; D may match TRBD1 or TRBD2 (5 bases each). V lost 3 bases and J lost 3, with 12 bases in between. The length of the CDR3 is 14 residues. Germline CDR1 and CDR2: MNHEY and SMNVEV (reference sequence).

The chain's CDR3 is CASNSGSTEAFF. The CDR3 DNA is TGTGCCAGCAACTCAGGGTCCACTGAAGCTTTCTTT. The chain has TRBV28 and TRBJ1-1; D is possibly TRBD1 (5 bases). Germline V gene lookup returns CDR1 MDHEN and CDR2 SYDVKM. The CDR3 runs 12 residues. Trimming removed 7 bases from V and 4 bases from J, with 10 bases in between. The entire variable domain, with the rest obtained from reference TRBV28 and TRBJ1-1, is as follows: DVKVTQSSRYLVKRTGEKVFLECVQDMDHENMFWYRQDPGLGLRLIYFSYDVKMKEKGDIPEGYSVSREKKERFSLILESASTNQTSMYLCASNSGSTEAFFGQGTRLTVV.

The table lists this clone with a few counts. The V call is TRBV30, the J call TRBJ1-2, with D tentatively TRBD1 (6 bases). The ends were cut back, 5 bases at V and 4 bases at J, with 17 bases in the middle. This CDR3 spans 14 amino acids. CDR1 is GTSNPN and CDR2 is SVGIG in the germline V gene (reference sequence). The CDR3 nucleotides read TGTGCCTGGCGGAACGACAGGTCCCTCTATGGCTACACCTTC. Its translation is CAWRNDRSLYGYTF.

This clone came up a few times. This chain links TRBV18 with TRBJ1-4; D is unclear. Per germline, CDR1 KGHSH and CDR2 LQKENI. This CDR3 has 15 residues. Between the trimmed V and J ends, which lost 3 bases and 0 bases, there was a span of 8 bases. This CDR3 is CASSPREATNEKLFF. For the CDR3, the DNA is TGTGCCAGCTCACCGCGTGAAGCAACTAATGAAAAACTGTTTTTT.

The chain recombines TRBV4-1 with TRBJ2-6, with D possibly TRBD1 on 5 matching bases. The CDR3 consists of 15 residues. Germline assignment: CDR1 MGHRA and CDR2 YSYEKL. The V and J ends lost 10 bases and 0 bases respectively, with 13 bases between them. The CDR3 is CATADTVSGANVLTF. The CDR3 nucleotides are TGCGCCACCGCGGACACTGTCTCTGGGGCCAACGTCCTGACTTTC.

This clone was recorded once. The DNA for the CDR3 is TGCGCCAGCAGCCAAGATCGAGCAGGGAATTTAGGCGAGCAGTACTTC. It encodes CASSQDRAGNLGEQYF. V gene TRBV4-3 combines with J gene TRBJ2-7; a weak D match, TRBD1 (5 bases). This CDR3 is built from 16 residues. In germline, CDR1 is LGHNA, CDR2 YSLEER. Deletions cut 0 bases from V and 6 bases from J, with 18 bases between.

The chain combines TRBV18 with TRBJ1-1; D is undetermined. Germline V lookup: CDR1 KGHSH, CDR2 LQKENI. The CDR3 totals 14 residues. Trimming shortened V by 3 bases and J by 6 bases, and 14 bases separated the two germline ends. CDR3 in DNA: TGTGCCAGCTCACCCTACTCCGGAACGTCTGAAGCTTTCTTT. Its translation is CASSPYSGTSEAFF.

The chain couples TRBV10-3 to TRBJ2-7; D is uncertain. Trimming pared 3 bases from V and 4 bases from J, leaving 13 bases between. Germline V gene lookup returns CDR1 ENHRY and CDR2 SYGVKD. This CDR3 comprises 14 residues. This chain's CDR3 is CAISDPMREYEQYF. The CDR3 DNA reads TGTGCCATCAGTGACCCGATGAGAGAGTACGAGCAGTACTTC.

The genes are TRBV2 and TRBJ2-7, with D unclear. V was trimmed by 3 bases and J by 0 bases, leaving 9 bases between them. Germline V lookup: CDR1 SNHLY, CDR2 FYNNEI. The CDR3 runs 14 residues. The CDR3 here is CASSEDGSSYEQYF. In nucleotides, the CDR3 is TGTGCCAGCAGTGAGGACGGTTCCTCCTACGAGCAGTACTTC.

This clone was counted a single time. The chain links TRBV2 to TRBJ1-3, with D unclear. The CDR3 runs to 14 residues. Trimming left V 9 bases short and J 8 bases short, with 20 bases between. Germline-derived CDR1 and CDR2 are SNHLY and FYNNEI. The CDR3 reads CASSEAPPPHTIYF. The CDR3, as DNA: TGTGCCAGTTCAGAGGCCCCGCCACCGCACACCATATATTTT.